The 26 T cell receptor beta chains given below trace back to one sample, sequenced in a study of cytomegalovirus exposure and HLA in healthy donors. The PCR used 60 Vbeta and 13 Jbeta primers. Only in-frame clones appear in the TCRdb table, and some are missing; sequencing was by immunoSEQ multiplex PCR. This table holds about 150,000 clones, around 81% found once. The sequencing input was PBMCs. The receptors were sampled from a woman between 40 and 50 years old in good health and CMV-seropositive.

The chain combines TRBV6-1 with TRBJ2-5, with unresolved D. Germline assignment: CDR1 MNHNS and CDR2 SASEGT. V lost 5 bases, J lost 3 bases, and 7 bases lay in between. The CDR3 runs to 12 residues. CDR3 sequence: CASSKAEETQYF. The DNA for the CDR3 is TGTGCCAGCAGTAAGGCGGAAGAGACCCAGTACTTC.

The chain has TRBV2 and TRBJ1-2, with a tentative D call TRBD1 (6 bases). Germline V gene lookup returns CDR1 SNHLY and CDR2 FYNNEI. This CDR3 has 15 residues. V lost 4 bases and J lost 3, with 15 bases in between. CDR3 in DNA: TGTGCCAGCAGTGTTTCCCCAGGGGCGGACTATGGCTACACCTTC. As protein: CASSVSPGADYGYTF.

The gene calls are TRBV4-2 and TRBJ1-2; maybe TRBD1 (5 bases). CDR3 length equals 12 residues. Germline lookup yields CDR1 LGHNA and CDR2 YNFKEQ. Trimming shortened V by 2 bases and J by 8 bases, and 9 bases separated the two germline ends. CDR3 loop: CASSQPGPGYTF. The CDR3, as DNA: TGTGCCAGCAGCCAACCAGGGCCCGGCTACACCTTC.

The V gene is TRBV9, the J gene TRBJ2-7; 7 bases line up with TRBD1. The CDR3 has 13 amino acids. Germline values: CDR1 SGDLS, CDR2 YYNGEE. The ends lost 2 bases at V and 5 bases at J; junction bases unmatched: 4. The CDR3 DNA reads as TGTGCCAGCAGCGTCGGACAGGTCAACGAGCAGTACTTC. Protein sequence: CASSVGQVNEQYF.

This CDR3 is CASSRKGSDQPQHF. In DNA form, the CDR3 reads TGTGCCAGTAGTAGAAAGGGGTCAGATCAGCCCCAGCATTTT. The chain joins TRBV19 to TRBJ1-5, with D perhaps matching TRBD1 (5 bases). The V gene lost 4 bases and the J gene lost 5 bases, with 12 bases spanning the gap. The CDR3 has 14 amino acids. Germline CDR1 is LNHDA and CDR2 is SQIVND (reference sequence). Complete variable domain (other parts from reference TRBV19 and TRBJ1-5): DGGITQSPKYLFRKEGQNVTLSCEQNLNHDAMYWYRQDPGQGLRLIYYSQIVNDFQKGDIAEGYSVSREKKESFPLTVTSAQKNPTAFYLCASSRKGSDQPQHFGDGTRLSIL.

The rearrangement joins TRBV7-3 to TRBJ2-3, with 8 positions matching TRBD2. The V gene end was trimmed by 5 bases and the J gene end by 2 bases; junction bases not matched to a gene: 3. The germline V gene has CDR1 SGHTA and CDR2 FQGTGA. The CDR3 extends over 14 amino acids. The CDR3: CASSLAGPTDTQYF. In DNA form, the CDR3 reads TGTGCCAGCAGCCTAGCGGGCCCCACAGATACGCAGTATTTT. Combining the CDR3 with reference TRBV7-3 and TRBJ2-3 gives the whole variable domain GAGVSQTPSNKVTEKGKYVELRCDPISGHTALYWYRQSLGQGPEFLIYFQGTGAADDSGLPNDRFFAVRPEGSVSTLKIQRTERGDSAVYLCASSLAGPTDTQYFGPGTRLTVL.

The V call is TRBV27, the J call TRBJ2-7; TRBD1 matches at 12 bases. The ends lost 5 bases at V and 4 bases at J; junction bases unmatched: 3. Germline V lookup: CDR1 MNHEY, CDR2 SMNVEV (reference sequence). The CDR3 length is 14 residues. The CDR3 is CASSRGQGAYEQYF. The DNA for the CDR3 is TGTGCCAGCAGTCGGGGACAGGGGGCGTACGAGCAGTACTTC.

This clone was seen once. The rearrangement joins TRBV2 to TRBJ1-4, with a possible D match to TRBD1 (5 bases). There are 13 residues in the CDR3. Germline V gene sequence: CDR1 SNHLY, CDR2 FYNNEI. The V end lost 4 bases, the J end lost 8 bases, and 11 bases lay between the germline ends. The CDR3 sequence is CASSGQGGEKLFF. CDR3 in DNA: TGTGCCAGCAGTGGGCAGGGAGGGGAAAAACTGTTTTTT.

The V and J genes are TRBV2 and TRBJ2-1; D gene uncertain. CDR1 is SNHLY and CDR2 is FYNNEI in the germline V gene. V was clipped by 7 bases and J by 8 bases, with 15 bases between them. The CDR3 runs 13 residues. In nucleotides, the CDR3 is TGTGCCAGCATCAAACTGGAGAGAGATGAGCAGTTCTTC. It yields the protein CASIKLERDEQFF. Using reference TRBV2 and TRBJ2-1 for the parts outside the CDR3, the full variable domain is EPEVTQTPSHQVTQMGQEVILRCVPISNHLYFYWYRQILGQKVEFLVSFYNNEISEKSEIFDDQFSVERPDGSNFTLKIRSTKLEDSAMYFCASIKLERDEQFFGPGTRLTVL.

This clone was detected a few times. The chain links TRBV28 to TRBJ2-7, with 7 bases identical to TRBD1. The junction had 6 bases not matched to a gene; V was cut back by 5 bases and J by 2 bases. This CDR3 has 14 residues. Germline assignment: CDR1 MDHEN and CDR2 SYDVKM. The CDR3 region has the DNA TGTGCCAGCAGTGCCCCGGGACAGACCTACGAGCAGTACTTC. It encodes CASSAPGQTYEQYF.

The V call is TRBV11-3, the J call TRBJ2-7; D is possibly TRBD1 (6 bases). The CDR3 has 15 residues. Germline assignment: CDR1 SGHNT and CDR2 YENEEA. V was cut by 1 base and J by 4 bases, with 14 bases left in between. The CDR3 loop reads CASSLGDRTEYEQYF. In DNA form, the CDR3 reads TGTGCCAGCAGCTTAGGGGACCGGACAGAGTACGAGCAGTACTTC.

The chain joins TRBV6-6 to TRBJ2-7; TRBD2 might be the D (6 bases). Looked up from germline, CDR1 is MNHNY and CDR2 is SVGAGI (reference sequence). Trimming left V 6 bases short and J 1 base short, with 16 bases between. This CDR3 has 15 amino acids. DNA of the CDR3: TGTGCCAGCAGCGACCAGCGGAGGGTTTCCTACGAGCAGTACTTC. Protein sequence: CASSDQRRVSYEQYF.

This chain links TRBV19 with TRBJ2-3; 11 nucleotides line up with TRBD2. Looked up from germline, CDR1 is LNHDA and CDR2 is SQIVND (reference sequence). There are 17 residues in the CDR3. J gave up 6 bases and V 2 bases, and 10 bases lay outside the gene matches. DNA for the CDR3: TGTGCCAGTAGTATAAAGGTAGCGGGAGGGCCCGGGGATACGCAGTATTTT. As protein: CASSIKVAGGPGDTQYF.

This clone was counted a few times. The CDR3 spells CASSLGPRLAGNYEQYF. The CDR3 bases are TGTGCCAGCAGCTTAGGGCCCCGACTAGCGGGGAACTACGAGCAGTACTTC. The chain recombines TRBV7-8 with TRBJ2-7, with 11 positions matching TRBD2. V lost 1 base to trimming and J lost 3 bases; unmatched junction nucleotides: 8. The CDR3 is made up of 17 amino acids. Germline loops: CDR1 SGHVS, CDR2 FQNEAQ.

This clone was seen many times. The chain carries TRBV10-3 and TRBJ2-3, with a tentative D call TRBD2 (6 bases). The CDR3 consists of 16 residues. Trimming stripped 4 bases from V and 0 bases from J, with 14 bases between. CDR1 ENHRY and CDR2 SYGVKD come from the germline V gene. CDR3: CAISALGGTSTDTQYF. The CDR3 nucleotides read TGTGCCATCAGTGCCTTGGGCGGGACTAGCACAGATACGCAGTATTTT.

The CDR3: CASSSGTSGRNEQFF. Here the CDR3 DNA reads TGTGCCAGCAGCTCCGGGACTAGCGGCCGCAATGAGCAGTTCTTC. The rearrangement links TRBV7-9 to TRBJ2-1; 11 positions agree with TRBD2. This CDR3 is built from 15 residues. V trimming: 4 bases; J trimming: 6 bases; junction bases outside the gene matches: 5. The germline gives CDR1 SEHNR, CDR2 FQNEAQ (reference sequence).

V gene TRBV5-1 combines with J gene TRBJ1-1; D gene uncertain. Trimming removed 2 bases from V and 1 base from J, with 6 bases in between. The CDR3 spans 13 residues. Germline V gives CDR1 SGHRS, CDR2 YFSETQ. Here the CDR3 reads CASSFQENTEAFF. The CDR3 DNA is TGCGCCAGCAGCTTTCAGGAGAACACTGAAGCTTTCTTT. Drawing the rest from reference TRBV5-1 and TRBJ1-1, the complete variable domain is KAGVTQTPRYLIKTRGQQVTLSCSPISGHRSVSWYQQTPGQGLQFLFEYFSETQRNKGNFPGRFSGRQFSNSRSEMNVSTLELGDSALYLCASSFQENTEAFFGQGTRLTVV.

The chain links TRBV7-9 to TRBJ1-1, with D uncertain. Trimming stripped 2 bases from V and 0 bases from J, with 10 bases between. Germline CDR1 SEHNR, CDR2 FQNEAQ (reference sequence). The length of the CDR3 is 15 residues. CDR3 region: CASSLIMAMNTEAFF. For the CDR3, the DNA is TGTGCCAGCAGCTTAATCATGGCCATGAACACTGAAGCTTTCTTT.

The V call is TRBV9, the J call TRBJ1-1; no clear D. The CDR3 contains 13 residues. Germline V CDR1 and CDR2: SGDLS, YYNGEE. V gave up 4 bases and J gave up 4 bases, with 11 bases separating them. The CDR3 coding sequence is TGTGCCAGCAGCTTTAGTGGAGGCACTGAAGCTTTCTTT. It yields the protein CASSFSGGTEAFF.

The chain combines TRBV15 with TRBJ2-3; tentative D call: TRBD1 (5 bases). V lost 1 base and J lost 4, with 15 bases in between. The V gene's germline CDR1 is LNHNV and CDR2 YYDKDF (reference sequence). The CDR3 length is 16 residues. The CDR3 DNA is TGTGCCACCAGCAGAGGGGGCCTCCTGCTTTCAGATACGCAGTATTTT. It yields the protein CATSRGGLLLSDTQYF.

This clone was counted a single time. The chain links TRBV2 to TRBJ2-5; a weak D match, TRBD1 (6 bases). Trimming took off 0 bases at V and 2 bases at J, with 13 bases between the two ends. Germline assignment: CDR1 SNHLY and CDR2 FYNNEI. The CDR3 is 16 residues long. The CDR3 coding sequence is TGTGCCAGCAGTGAAGCGAGGGCAGGGGCGCAAGAGACCCAGTACTTC. This translates into CASSEARAGAQETQYF.

V gene TRBV11-2 combines with J gene TRBJ2-1; 7 positions match TRBD2. V lost 5 bases to trimming and J lost 6 bases; unmatched junction nucleotides: 4. In germline, CDR1 is SGHAT, CDR2 FQNNGV. The CDR3 has 13 residues. CDR3 sequence: CASSRWEGNEQFF. For the CDR3, the DNA is TGTGCCAGCAGCAGGTGGGAGGGCAATGAGCAGTTCTTC.

This CDR3 is CASRIGTGASTDTQYF. The CDR3 DNA follows: TGCGCCAGCAGAATCGGGACAGGAGCTAGCACAGATACGCAGTATTTT. The chain is built from TRBV5-1 and TRBJ2-3; TRBD1 matches 8 bases. The V gene end was trimmed by 5 bases and the J gene end by 0 bases; junction bases not matched to a gene: 8. The CDR3 consists of 16 residues. Germline V lookup: CDR1 SGHRS, CDR2 YFSETQ.

This clone was counted once. The chain is built from TRBV7-2 and TRBJ2-4; 8 bases fit TRBD2. The CDR3 covers 17 residues. Germline trimming cut 2 bases from V and 9 bases from J; bases unmatched to any gene: 15. Germline CDR1 SGHTA, CDR2 FQGNSA. CDR3 loop: CASSLLGSEREYVIQYF. DNA of the CDR3: TGTGCCAGCAGCTTATTGGGGTCGGAGCGGGAGTACGTCATTCAGTACTTC. Filled out from reference TRBV7-2 and TRBJ2-4, the complete variable domain reads GAGVSQSPSNKVTEKGKDVELRCDPISGHTALYWYRQSLGQGLEFLIYFQGNSAPDKSGLPSDRFSAERTGGSVSTLTIQRTQQEDSAVYLCASSLLGSEREYVIQYFGAGTRLSVL.

The chain carries TRBV29-1 and TRBJ2-3, with D perhaps TRBD2 (5 bases). Trimming pared 6 bases from V and 3 bases from J, leaving 10 bases between. Germline V gives CDR1 SQVTM, CDR2 ANQGSEA. The CDR3 consists of 12 residues. CDR3 coding DNA: TGCAGCGTGGCCAGCGGTACAGATACGCAGTATTTT. Translation gives CSVASGTDTQYF.

The chain combines TRBV4-2 with TRBJ2-5, with 10 bases matching TRBD2. Looked up from germline, CDR1 is LGHNA and CDR2 is YNFKEQ. Trimming took 0 bases from V and 2 from J; bases not matched to a gene: 12. The CDR3 runs 19 residues. The CDR3 coding sequence is TGTGCCAGCAGCCAAGAAAGGACTAGCGGCTATAGGCGGCAAGAGACCCAGTACTTC. As protein: CASSQERTSGYRRQETQYF.